Reported below is one T cell receptor (beta chain). What antigen it recognizes has not been identified. One base away there is no much larger clone; base qualities are not given. The data originate from a study of cytomegalovirus exposure and HLA in healthy donors (TCRdb year 2017). With respect to the entire study: An earlier analysis of 587 of the donors reported 250 to 300 Gb of sequence data and 95 million to 130 million unique TCR beta sequences obtained from approximately 180 million T cells. About 280 gigabases of sequencing data and 70 million to 85 million unique TCR sequences were included in an early release covering under 650 HLA-typed donors. Among the roughly 430 genotyped donors, around 81% belonged to the genetic ancestry cluster associated with self-reported Caucasian donors. The aim of the study was to test whether cataloging public T cell receptors could identify signatures of past pathogen exposure. The study profiled the T cell repertoires of around 700 subjects by immunosequencing and related them to cytomegalovirus serostatus. In addition to the first cohort of approximately 650 subjects, a separate validation cohort of under 150 different subjects was used. To predict cytomegalovirus infection status, the study brought together high-throughput TCR immunosequencing, statistical association of individual TCRs with disease status, and machine learning. In a later analysis, previously published TCR beta repertoires from 666 donors were re-analyzed and high-resolution HLA genotyping was added so that TCR occurrence patterns could be studied. In the later analysis, no new phenotypic data were used to find candidate immune exposures; instead, reliance was placed on TCR beta sequences and their occurrence across donors. To decide whether each TCR beta V gene segment behaved as functional or pseudogenic, an earlier analysis of approximately 600 of the donors relied on high-throughput TCR beta sequencing. Donor age, sex, ethnicity and CMV serostatus were compiled together with the repertoire data. A later genetic analysis took genome-wide SNP genotypes for about 65% of the 666 donors and used that subset as a discovery cohort. Every repertoire in the discovery cohort had been generated on one and the same sequencing platform. Both class I and class II loci were covered by HLA typing, at four-digit resolution. The number of donors typed differed by locus, with 629-630 for A, B, C, DRB1 and DQB1, roughly 520 for DQA1, some 570 for DPA1, and some 450 for DPB1. Several DR-DQ haplotypes were handled as single units for association and clustering because linkage in the cohort was strong. On average, about 200,000 unique TCR beta nucleotide sequences were sequenced per donor among a few hundred genotyped donors of the cohort, with 15% to 20% of those sequences being non-productive.

The library came from the immunoSEQ multiplex PCR assay. A mixture of 60 forward primers for TCR Vbeta segments and 13 reverse primers for TCR Jbeta segments was used in the multiplex PCR. The CDR3 region of rearranged TCR beta genes was amplified from genomic DNA with a multiplex PCR assay. On the Illumina HiSeq System, the amplified TCR beta libraries were sequenced as 87-base-pair reads. The original pipeline was this. In a later analysis, some 80 million unique TCR beta chains were counted across the 500 to 850 repertoires, and approximately 9.9 million of these chains were shared by at least two donors. A nearest-neighbor algorithm error-corrected the raw reads and collapsed the reads into unique sequences, merging closely related sequences to remove PCR and sequencing errors. CDR3 sequences were aligned to IMGT reference sequences to assign V, D and J gene segments. Each retained sequence needed at least a six-nucleotide match to both a V gene segment and a J gene segment. Rearrangements were classified as productive when the CDR3 lacked stop codons and remained in frame with V and J, and all other rearrangements were classified as non-productive. CDR3 was defined according to IMGT convention as the region running from the second conserved V-encoded cysteine to the conserved J-encoded phenylalanine. The earlier analysis of 587 of the donors excluded sequences that lacked an unambiguous match to a single V gene segment. An earlier analysis of a few hundred of the donors called V segments functional above 56.7% productive rearrangements and segregating when the between-donor standard deviation exceeded 5%. To diagnose cytomegalovirus status from the catalog of TCR beta chain sequences, a statistical classification framework was built. A later analysis assigned V and J genes by comparing TCR nucleotide sequences with IMGT/GENE-DB human TR gene sequences. A later analysis assigned CDR3 sequences and most-parsimonious VDJ recombination scenarios with the TCRdist pipeline. A later analysis defined each TCR beta chain by its CDR3 amino acid sequence plus V-gene family, and excluded reads lacking a unique V-gene family. As a way to deal with suspected cross-contamination and a sequencing artifact, a later analysis dropped over 550 nucleotide sequences that were highly shared and had low generation probability. For each public chain, a later analysis derived a clonal expansion index from normalized ranks of inferred template counts within each repertoire. A later analysis computed generation probabilities with a VDJ recombination model fitted to out-of-frame rearrangements, and checked the results against IGoR. In a later analysis, hypergeometric tests were used to score TCR-TCR, TCR-HLA and TCR-CMV co-occurrence, with a repertoire-size bias correction applied to TCR pairs. False discovery rates were estimated in a later analysis by permuting HLA or CMV assignments 20 times. In a later analysis, co-occurring TCRs were grouped with DBSCAN, and TCRdist sequence similarity was added when clustering was performed within HLA-allele-positive subsets. Co-occurrence clustering excluded repertoires with fewer than 30,000 or more than 120,000 public chains, plus five with anomalous nucleotide sharing. TCRdb re-hosts the immuneACCESS table, in-frame sequences only. Its copies lack some clones; in the studies checked, an unresolved V gene accounts for under half of them, and the cause for the rest is not known. V, J and clone size are taken as reported in that table, and D and trimming were inferred from the DNA itself. Here the sample has 200,000 to 250,000 clones; approximately 90% occur a single time. The top ten clonotypes cover 1% of the sample.

What the authors observed across the whole study: When HLA alleles, especially DR and DQ, strongly co-occurred, attributing TCR associations to individual alleles was difficult. The sequencing pipeline was judged likely to have produced a cluster of highly shared sequence variants as a technical artifact. The classifier was reported to diagnose cytomegalovirus status with high specificity and sensitivity in both the original and validation cohorts. In an earlier analysis of some 540 of the donors, most TCR beta V segments appeared in productive rearrangements about 87% or about 30% of the time, broadly matching IMGT annotations. Immune exposure information for the cohort was limited to CMV serostatus. The earlier analysis of about 600 of the donors excluded around 17 rarely observed V segments, including chromosome 9 orphons, because counts were too low. According to a later analysis, TCR association rates differed among HLA loci, with DRB1 alleles showing the most associated TCRs and HLA-C alleles showing the fewest. In a later analysis, HLA-associated TCR beta chains showed more clonal expansion and lower generation probabilities than non-associated chains that were equally common. Correlated functional status among segregating V segments might be attributable to linkage disequilibrium, but an unknown experimental factor could not be ruled out. A further reported finding was that TCR beta sequences accurately predicted the HLA-A and HLA-B alleles for most subjects in the first cohort. According to the authors, the approach could potentially be generalized to other disease states and immunological phenotypes. In vitro tests confirmed that a few of the cytomegalovirus-associated TCR beta chains recognize cytomegalovirus antigens. In the study, 150 to 200 TCR beta chains were listed as associated with cytomegalovirus. Specific HLA alleles were associated with around 18,000 TCR beta sequences at a false discovery rate of 0.05 in a later analysis. A later genetic analysis associated a missense DCLRE1C variant with V-gene and J-gene trimming of TCR beta chains, and an independent cohort replicated the association. Because HLA typing was unavailable for some donors at each locus, only the typed subset was used in association tests. In this cohort, only TCR beta chains were sequenced, and detectable features were limited by the absence of alpha or paired-chain data. While some public TCRs were present in many individuals, most TCR sequences turned up only very rarely across donors. Presence/absence analyses assumed roughly uniform sequencing depth across donors, an assumption that may not hold. Because the 87-base-pair reads could not distinguish some IMGT-functional V segments, including TRBV6-2 and TRBV6-3, those segments were excluded. A later analysis reported that several top co-occurrence clusters appeared linked to parvovirus B19, influenza, CMV and Epstein-Barr virus. A later analysis found that most CMV-associated TCR beta chains appeared HLA-restricted, with HLA associations seemingly driven largely by CMV exposure. In a later genetic analysis, fewer N-insertions in productive TCRs were reported among donors in an Asian-associated ancestry cluster than the 666-donor mean.

The CDR3 has 13 amino acids, counting the end cysteine and phenylalanine. The entry retains the CDR3 DNA only, 39 bases that are in frame from base 1. V is pared back by 0 bases and J by 8 bases, with 7 bases lying between the germline termini. Per the germline V gene, MNHEY is the CDR1 and SVGAGI is the CDR2. The cohort consisted of fewer than 700 healthy bone marrow donors. All cohort members were sampled while nominally healthy, although unrecorded immune exposures were likely present. The donor tested CMV seronegative, placing the donor among the roughly 350 seronegative members of the cohort. A peripheral blood sample was collected from each donor, and TCR beta sequencing was performed on peripheral blood mononuclear cells. The Qiagen DNeasy Blood Extraction Kit was used to extract genomic DNA from the blood cell samples.

The chain links TRBV6-5 with TRBJ1-4; too little of a D gene remains to name it. The specimen sequenced was PBMCs. The sequence came from a woman younger than 30 in good health and CMV-seronegative. This receptor has the CDR3 CASSYSFREKLFF. The DNA sequence is as follows: TGTGCCAGCAGTTACTCGTTCAGGGAAAAACTGTTTTTT.